These 29 T cell receptor beta chains originate from one sample sequenced in a study of blood T cell repertoires in COVID-19. Clones were read by immunoSEQ multiplex PCR, and TCRdb kept only the in-frame ones, dropping some. The sample records about 190,000 clones, 90% being singletons. The sample comprised peripheral blood. These receptors were collected from a man in his fifties with acute or convalescent COVID-19.

The rearrangement joins TRBV19 to TRBJ1-2; a possible D gene is TRBD1 (5 bases). V was clipped by 3 bases and J by 4 bases, with 12 bases between them. This CDR3 has 14 amino acids. Germline-derived CDR1 and CDR2 are LNHDA and SQIVND (reference sequence). The CDR3, as DNA: TGTGCCAGTAGTATCTCCGGGGGAGGCTATGGCTACACCTTC. It yields the protein CASSISGGGYGYTF.

The chain has TRBV29-1 and TRBJ1-4, with 8 positions matching TRBD1. The germline V gene encodes CDR1 SQVTM and CDR2 ANQGSEA. The CDR3 has 16 amino acids. V shed 2 bases, J shed 3 bases, and the junction held 8 bases outside the gene matches. CDR3 in amino acids: CSVEQPDRAPNEKLFF. In nucleotides, the CDR3 is TGCAGCGTTGAACAACCGGACAGGGCCCCTAATGAAAAACTGTTTTTT.

The DNA of the CDR3 is TGTGCCAGCAGATCCGGGACTAGCGGGAGGGTCTCCTACAATGAGCAGTTCTTC. Amino acid sequence: CASRSGTSGRVSYNEQFF. The rearrangement joins TRBV7-9 to TRBJ2-1; 16 nucleotides match TRBD2. CDR3 length: 18 amino acids. CDR1 is SEHNR, CDR2 FQNEAQ, per germline (reference sequence). Trimming removed 6 bases from V and 0 bases from J; junction bases left unmatched: 5.

This sequence joins TRBV6-2 or TRBV6-3 and TRBJ1-1, with D perhaps matching TRBD1 (5 bases). V was trimmed by 5 bases and J by 2 bases, leaving 12 bases between them. The germline CDR1 and CDR2 sequences are MNHEY and SVGEGT. This CDR3 is built from 14 residues. The CDR3 nucleotides are TGTGCCAGCAGTCTCGGACACCTCAACACTGAAGCTTTCTTT. This encodes CASSLGHLNTEAFF.

This clone was seen just once. The V and J genes are TRBV15 and TRBJ1-5; 7 bases are a match to TRBD1. The CDR3 is 16 amino acids. V was clipped by 0 bases and J by 0 bases; unmatched bases: 2. CDR1 and CDR2 (germline): LNHNV, YYDKDF (reference sequence). Here the CDR3 DNA reads TGTGCCACCAGCAGAGAGGGACAGTATAGCAATCAGCCCCAGCATTTT. It codes for CATSREGQYSNQPQHF.

This clone has just one count. This chain connects TRBV7-9 to TRBJ2-7; possibly TRBD2 for D (5 bases). Germline-derived CDR1 and CDR2 are SEHNR and FQNEAQ (reference sequence). Trimming removed 5 bases from V and 1 base from J, with 21 bases in between. The CDR3 is 17 residues long. For the CDR3, the DNA is TGTGCCAGCAGCGACTGGGCGGACTCCCCCCTGTCCTACGAGCAGTACTTC. Amino acids: CASSDWADSPLSYEQYF.

This sequence joins TRBV19 and TRBJ1-1, with 9 bases fitting TRBD1. This CDR3 is 15 amino acids long. V lost 6 bases, J lost 7 bases, and 12 bases stayed unmatched. Germline values: CDR1 LNHDA, CDR2 SQIVND (reference sequence). The CDR3: CASRPGTGRMGEAFF. The CDR3 DNA reads TGTGCCAGTAGACCGGGGACAGGGAGGATGGGTGAAGCTTTCTTT.

This clone was seen once. The chain employs TRBV5-1 and TRBJ2-1, with 9 bases fitting TRBD2. Germline CDR1 and CDR2: SGHRS and YFSETQ. This CDR3 spans 15 amino acids. Trimming took 4 bases from V and 9 from J; bases not matched to a gene: 11. CDR3 loop: CASSTGSGGSGEQFF. The CDR3 nucleotides are TGCGCCAGCAGCACTGGTAGCGGGGGCTCCGGTGAGCAGTTCTTC. Looking up the rest from reference TRBV5-1 and TRBJ2-1 gives the full variable domain: KAGVTQTPRYLIKTRGQQVTLSCSPISGHRSVSWYQQTPGQGLQFLFEYFSETQRNKGNFPGRFSGRQFSNSRSEMNVSTLELGDSALYLCASSTGSGGSGEQFFGPGTRLTVL.

V and J are TRBV12-3 or TRBV12-4 and TRBJ1-5, with D possibly being TRBD1 (5 bases). V was pared by 3 bases and J by 7 bases, with 10 bases between. This CDR3 comprises 13 residues. The CDR3 region has the DNA TGTGCCAGCAGTTTCGGGGGAGGGCAGCCCCAGCATTTT. Translated, it gives CASSFGGGQPQHF.

The rearrangement uses TRBV28 and TRBJ2-3; D call uncertain. The CDR3 runs to 13 residues. V was trimmed by 5 bases and J by 0 bases, leaving 6 bases between them. CDR1 is MDHEN and CDR2 is SYDVKM in the germline V gene. The CDR3 here is CASSRSSTDTQYF. The DNA of the CDR3 is TGTGCCAGCAGTCGGTCTAGCACAGATACGCAGTATTTT.

The chain uses TRBV4-3 and TRBJ1-3; possibly TRBD1 for D (6 bases). The CDR3 consists of 17 residues. The V and J ends lost 1 base and 2 bases respectively, with 15 bases between them. Germline V gene sequence: CDR1 LGHNA, CDR2 YSLEER. The CDR3 DNA reads TGCGCCAGCAGCCAAGCTTACTTACAGGGTCCTGGAAACACCATATATTTT. It encodes CASSQAYLQGPGNTIYF.

This clone was picked up one time. The rearrangement links TRBV28 to TRBJ2-7; possible D gene TRBD1, 6 bases. Trimming cost V 7 bases and J 9 bases, with 16 bases left between them. The germline V gene encodes CDR1 MDHEN and CDR2 SYDVKM. The CDR3 length is 12 residues. DNA for the CDR3: TGTGCCAGCACCAGTGGGGGCCGTGGGCAGTACTTC. Its protein is CASTSGGRGQYF.

This clone appeared a single time. This rearrangement joins TRBV27 to TRBJ2-5; TRBD2 is a possible D gene (5 bases). Per germline, CDR1 MNHEY and CDR2 SMNVEV (reference sequence). The CDR3 length is 13 residues. Trimming cost V 8 bases and J 0 bases, with 10 bases left between them. DNA of the CDR3: TGTGCCAGCTCACCGGGGTACCAAGAGACCCAGTACTTC. Translating it yields CASSPGYQETQYF.

J is TRBJ2-5 and V is TRBV20-1; D perhaps matches TRBD2 (5 bases). The CDR3 length is 11 residues. The ends were cut back, 6 bases at V and 4 bases at J, with 9 bases in the middle. In germline, CDR1 is DFQATT, CDR2 SNEGSKA (reference sequence). This chain's CDR3 is CSANEGETQYF. The CDR3, as DNA: TGCAGTGCAAATGAGGGAGAGACCCAGTACTTC.

This clone appeared once. The V gene is TRBV29-1, the J gene TRBJ2-3; 8 bases line up with TRBD2. Germline loops: CDR1 SQVTM, CDR2 ANQGSEA. J was trimmed by 2 bases and V by 3 bases; bases with no gene match: 7. CDR3 length equals 15 residues. CDR3 DNA sequence: TGCAGCGTTGAGGGACTAGGAGAAGTCACAGATACGCAGTATTTT. Amino acids: CSVEGLGEVTDTQYF.

The chain recombines TRBV15 with TRBJ1-3, with TRBD1 matching 9 bases. CDR3 size: 16 residues. The V segment lost 1 base and the J segment 4 bases; nucleotides outside the gene matches: 5. Germline CDR1 is LNHNV and CDR2 is YYDKDF (reference sequence). The chain's CDR3 is CATSRVQGAGGNTIYF. The DNA for the CDR3 is TGTGCCACCAGCAGAGTACAGGGGGCAGGAGGAAACACCATATATTTT.

The rearrangement links TRBV3-1 (or the pseudogene TRBV3-2) to TRBJ1-5; D ambiguous. Germline-derived CDR1 and CDR2 are LGHDT and YNNKEL (reference sequence). This CDR3 contains 13 residues. V was clipped by 4 bases and J by 4 bases, with 8 bases between them. As DNA, the CDR3 is TGTGCCAGCAGCCCCCGGGGAAATCAGCCCCAGCATTTT. This codes for CASSPRGNQPQHF.

This clone was counted once. The chain is built from TRBV6-2 or TRBV6-3 and TRBJ2-7; D perhaps matches TRBD2 (6 bases). Per germline, CDR1 MNHEY and CDR2 SVGEGT. The germline V and J ends were trimmed by 0 bases and 2 bases, with 8 bases remaining between them. The CDR3 contains 14 residues. CDR3 nucleotides: TGTGCCAGCAGTTACTCGGACTATGCCTACGAGCAGTACGTC. It specifies CASSYSDYAYEQYV.

This clone was seen only once. The chain has TRBV19 and TRBJ2-2; TRBD1 agrees at 8 bases. The germline gives CDR1 LNHDA, CDR2 SQIVND (reference sequence). Germline trimming cut 5 bases from V and 4 bases from J; bases unmatched to any gene: 6. The length of the CDR3 is 15 residues. CDR3 amino acids: CASSATGDGTGELFF. CDR3 nucleotide sequence: TGTGCCAGTAGTGCGACAGGGGATGGCACCGGGGAGCTGTTTTTT.

The J gene is TRBJ2-3, the V gene TRBV18, with 8 bases fitting TRBD2. Germline-derived CDR1 and CDR2 are KGHSH and LQKENI. After removal of 2 bases from V and 3 bases from J, the junction contained 7 bases not matched to a gene. This CDR3 is built from 16 residues. The CDR3 DNA is TGTGCCAGCTCACCAAAGCGGGAGAGGTTGACAGATACGCAGTATTTT. It is translated as CASSPKRERLTDTQYF.

V and J are TRBV10-3 and TRBJ2-7; 8 bases are a match to TRBD2. The CDR3 runs 12 residues. Trimming removed 8 bases from V and 2 bases from J; junction bases left unmatched: 2. Germline CDR1 and CDR2: ENHRY and SYGVKD. Here the CDR3 reads CAIGLAAYEQYF. The CDR3 DNA follows: TGTGCCATCGGACTAGCTGCCTACGAGCAGTACTTC.

This clone was seen a few times. The V call is TRBV27, the J call TRBJ1-3; weak D call: TRBD1 (5 bases). Trimming cost V 0 bases and J 3 bases, with 9 bases left between them. Germline V CDR1 and CDR2: MNHEY, SMNVEV (reference sequence). The CDR3 has 15 residues. Written as DNA, the CDR3 is TGTGCCAGCAGTTTATCGTGGGGGGTTGGAAACACCATATATTTT. Translating it yields CASSLSWGVGNTIYF.

V usage is TRBV6-4 and J usage is TRBJ1-2; the D is unclear. The germline V gene encodes CDR1 MRHNA and CDR2 SNTAGT. Trimming removed 0 bases from V and 1 base from J, with 3 bases in between. This CDR3 has 13 residues. The CDR3 DNA reads as TGTGCCAGCAGTGACTCGAGTAACTATGGCTACACCTTC. It translates to CASSDSSNYGYTF.

V gene TRBV3-1 (or the pseudogene TRBV3-2) combines with J gene TRBJ1-1; maybe TRBD1 (6 bases). Germline-derived CDR1 and CDR2 are LGHDT and YNNKEL (reference sequence). The ends were cut back, 5 bases at V and 0 bases at J, with 10 bases in the middle. This CDR3 comprises 14 residues. CDR3: CASSVRDMNTEAFF. The CDR3 region has the DNA TGTGCCAGCAGCGTCCGGGACATGAACACTGAAGCTTTCTTT.

This rearrangement joins TRBV9 to TRBJ1-4; no clear D gene. Trimming left V 0 bases short and J 0 bases short, with 12 bases between. Germline CDR1 and CDR2: SGDLS and YYNGEE. This CDR3 region has 17 residues. The CDR3, as DNA: TGTGCCAGCAGCGTAGAGCCCCACGGGACAACTAATGAAAAACTGTTTTTT. Encoded protein: CASSVEPHGTTNEKLFF.

This chain joins TRBV29-1 and TRBJ1-2; 7 bases line up with TRBD1. This CDR3 contains 12 residues. CDR1 and CDR2 (germline): SQVTM, ANQGSEA. J lost 3 bases, V lost 5 bases, and 3 bases had no gene match. The CDR3 sequence: CSVHRGDYGYTF. The CDR3 region has the DNA TGCAGCGTTCACAGGGGTGACTATGGCTACACCTTC.

The V call is TRBV4-3, the J call TRBJ1-3; 7 bases are a match to TRBD1. V dropped 4 bases and J dropped 0; count of bases not matched to a gene: 6. The CDR3 loop spans 16 amino acids. Germline CDR1 is LGHNA and CDR2 is YSLEER. CDR3 DNA sequence: TGCGCCAGCAGCCCCGGCGACAGGGCCTCTGGAAACACCATATATTTT. This encodes CASSPGDRASGNTIYF.

This clone has more than one count but fewer than ten. V is TRBV19 and J is TRBJ2-7; 7 bases map to TRBD1. The germline V gene has CDR1 LNHDA and CDR2 SQIVND (reference sequence). Trimming at V came to 2 bases and at J to 2 bases, leaving 0 bases not matched to a gene. The CDR3 loop spans 13 amino acids. The CDR3 coding sequence is TGTGCCAGTAGTATACAGGGGGCCTACGAGCAGTACTTC. Translated: CASSIQGAYEQYF.

The J gene is TRBJ1-6, the V gene TRBV6-1, with 7 bases lining up with TRBD1. The CDR3 contains 15 residues. V gave up 3 bases and J gave up 10 bases; unmatched junction bases: 9. Germline V gives CDR1 MNHNS, CDR2 SASEGT. CDR3 nucleotides: TGTGCCAGCAGTGATAATACAGGGGTGCGGTCACCCCTCCACTTT. Encoded protein: CASSDNTGVRSPLHF.